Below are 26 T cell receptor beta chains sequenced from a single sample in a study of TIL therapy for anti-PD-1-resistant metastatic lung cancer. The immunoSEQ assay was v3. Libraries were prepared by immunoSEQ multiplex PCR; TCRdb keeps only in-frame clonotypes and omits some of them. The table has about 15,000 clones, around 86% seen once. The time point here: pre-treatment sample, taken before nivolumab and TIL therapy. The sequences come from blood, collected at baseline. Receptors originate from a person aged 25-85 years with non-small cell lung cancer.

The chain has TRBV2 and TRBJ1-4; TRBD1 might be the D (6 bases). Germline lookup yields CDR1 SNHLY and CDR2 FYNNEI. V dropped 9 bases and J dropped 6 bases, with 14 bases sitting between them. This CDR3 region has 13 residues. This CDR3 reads CASRRGAYEKLFF. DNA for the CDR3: TGTGCCAGTCGACGGGGGGCGTATGAAAAACTGTTTTTT.

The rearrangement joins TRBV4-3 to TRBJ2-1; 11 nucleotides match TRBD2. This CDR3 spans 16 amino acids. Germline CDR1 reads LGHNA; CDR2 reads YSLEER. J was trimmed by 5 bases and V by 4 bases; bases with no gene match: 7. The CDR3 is CASSPHSGGGNNEQFF. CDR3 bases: TGCGCCAGCAGCCCTCATAGCGGGGGGGGAAACAATGAGCAGTTCTTC.

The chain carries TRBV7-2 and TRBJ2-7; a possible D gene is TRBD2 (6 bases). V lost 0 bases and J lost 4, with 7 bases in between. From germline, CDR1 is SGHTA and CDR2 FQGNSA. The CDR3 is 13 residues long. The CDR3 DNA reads TGTGCCAGCAGCTTAGCGGAGGGATACGAGCAGTACGTC. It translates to CASSLAEGYEQYV.

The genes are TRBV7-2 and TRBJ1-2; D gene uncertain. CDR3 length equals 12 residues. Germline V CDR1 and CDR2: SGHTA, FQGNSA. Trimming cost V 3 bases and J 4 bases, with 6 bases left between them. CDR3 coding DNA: TGTGCCAGCAGCTTCCCGGCCTATGGCTACACCTTC. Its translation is CASSFPAYGYTF.

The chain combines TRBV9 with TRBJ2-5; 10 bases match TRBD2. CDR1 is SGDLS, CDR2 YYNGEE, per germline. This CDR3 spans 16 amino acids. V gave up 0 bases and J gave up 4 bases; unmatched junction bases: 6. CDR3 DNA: TGTGCCAGCAGCGTAGTTCCCCTAGCGGGGGTAGAGACCCAGTACTTC. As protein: CASSVVPLAGVETQYF.

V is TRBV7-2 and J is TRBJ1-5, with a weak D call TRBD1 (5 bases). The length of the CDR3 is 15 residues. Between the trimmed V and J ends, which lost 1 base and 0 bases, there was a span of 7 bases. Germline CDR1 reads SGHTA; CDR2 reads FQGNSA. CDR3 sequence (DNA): TGTGCCAGCAGCTTAGGACAGAATAGCAATCAGCCCCAGCATTTT. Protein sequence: CASSLGQNSNQPQHF.

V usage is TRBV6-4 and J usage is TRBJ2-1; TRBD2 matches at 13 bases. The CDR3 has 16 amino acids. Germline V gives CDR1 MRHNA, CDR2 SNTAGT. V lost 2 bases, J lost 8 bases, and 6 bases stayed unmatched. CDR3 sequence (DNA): TGTGCCAGCAGTGACGGACTAGCGGGAGAAGTGGATGAGCAGTTCTTC. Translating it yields CASSDGLAGEVDEQFF.

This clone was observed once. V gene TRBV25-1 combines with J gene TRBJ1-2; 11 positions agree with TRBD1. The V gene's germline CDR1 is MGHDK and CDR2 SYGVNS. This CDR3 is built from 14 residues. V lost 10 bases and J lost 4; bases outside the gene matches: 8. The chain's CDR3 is CAIDPGQGVYGYTF. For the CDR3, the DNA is TGTGCCATCGATCCGGGACAGGGGGTCTATGGCTACACCTTC.

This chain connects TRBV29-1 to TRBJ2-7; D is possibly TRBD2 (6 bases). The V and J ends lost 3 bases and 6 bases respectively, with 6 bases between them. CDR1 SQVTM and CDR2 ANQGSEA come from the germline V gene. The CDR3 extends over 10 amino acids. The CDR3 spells CSVEEGEQYF. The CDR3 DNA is TGCAGCGTTGAGGAGGGCGAGCAGTACTTC.

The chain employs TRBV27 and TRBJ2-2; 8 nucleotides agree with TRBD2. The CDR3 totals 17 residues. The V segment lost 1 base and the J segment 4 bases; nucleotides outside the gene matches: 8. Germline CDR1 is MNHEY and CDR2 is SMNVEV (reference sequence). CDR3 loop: CASSLYSGRVSTGELFF. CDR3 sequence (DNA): TGTGCCAGCAGTTTATACAGCGGGAGAGTCAGCACCGGGGAGCTGTTTTTT.

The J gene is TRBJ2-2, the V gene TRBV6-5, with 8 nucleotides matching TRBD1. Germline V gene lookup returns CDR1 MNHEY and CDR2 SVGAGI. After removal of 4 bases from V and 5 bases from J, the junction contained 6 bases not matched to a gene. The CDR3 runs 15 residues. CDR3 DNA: TGTGCCAGCAGTTCTATCACAGGGGGAACCGGGGAGCTGTTTTTT. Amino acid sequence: CASSSITGGTGELFF.

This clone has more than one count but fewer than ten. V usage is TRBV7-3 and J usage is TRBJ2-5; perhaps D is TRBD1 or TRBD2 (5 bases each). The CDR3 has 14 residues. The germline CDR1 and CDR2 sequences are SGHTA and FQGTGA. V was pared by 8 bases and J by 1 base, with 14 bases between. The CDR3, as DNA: TGTGCCAGCTCCCGGGACCATCGCCAAGAGACCCAGTACTTC. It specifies CASSRDHRQETQYF.

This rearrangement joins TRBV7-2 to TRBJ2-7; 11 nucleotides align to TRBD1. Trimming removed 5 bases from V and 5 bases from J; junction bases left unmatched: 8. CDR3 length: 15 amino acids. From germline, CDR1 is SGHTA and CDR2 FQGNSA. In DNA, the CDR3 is TGTGCCAGCAGCAAGGCGGACAGGGGGCTCCACGAGCAGTACTTC. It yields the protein CASSKADRGLHEQYF.

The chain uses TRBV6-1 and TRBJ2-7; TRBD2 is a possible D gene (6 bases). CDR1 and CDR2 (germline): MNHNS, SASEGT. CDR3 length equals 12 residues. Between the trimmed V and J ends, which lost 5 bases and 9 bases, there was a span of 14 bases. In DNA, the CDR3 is TGTGCCAGCAGTACCCCGACTAGGTTGCAGTACGTC. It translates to CASSTPTRLQYV.

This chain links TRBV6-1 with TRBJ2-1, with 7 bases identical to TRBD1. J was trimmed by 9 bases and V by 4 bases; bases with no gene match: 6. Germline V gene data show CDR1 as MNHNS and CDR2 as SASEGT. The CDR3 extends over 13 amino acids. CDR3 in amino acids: CASSGDRAGEQFF. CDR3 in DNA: TGTGCCAGCAGTGGAGACAGGGCAGGTGAGCAGTTCTTC.

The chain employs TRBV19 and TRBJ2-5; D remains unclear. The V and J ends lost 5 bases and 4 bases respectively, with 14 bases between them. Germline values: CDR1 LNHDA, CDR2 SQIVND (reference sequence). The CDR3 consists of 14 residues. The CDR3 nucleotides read TGTGCCAGTAGTGCAACGGCGGCACGAGAGACCCAGTACTTC. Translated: CASSATAARETQYF.

CDR3 nucleotides: TGTGCCAGCAGCTTAAGTCGGGCTAGCGGGACAGATACGCAGTATTTT. Translating it yields CASSLSRASGTDTQYF. The rearrangement links TRBV7-2 to TRBJ2-3; 8 bases map to TRBD2. V lost 2 bases to trimming and J lost 3 bases; unmatched junction nucleotides: 7. This CDR3 has 16 residues. CDR1 is SGHTA and CDR2 is FQGNSA in the germline V gene.

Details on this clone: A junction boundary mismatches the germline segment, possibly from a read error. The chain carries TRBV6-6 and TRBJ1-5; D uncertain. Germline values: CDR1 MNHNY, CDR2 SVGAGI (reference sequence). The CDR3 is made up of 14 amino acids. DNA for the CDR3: TGTGCCAGCAGTTACCCGAACAGAGATCAGGCCCAGCATTTT. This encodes CASSYPNRDQAQHF.

CDR3: CASQRRPGTEAFF. CDR3 sequence (DNA): TGTGCCAGCCAGAGAAGGCCGGGCACTGAAGCTTTCTTT. The chain couples TRBV6-5 to TRBJ1-1; D call uncertain. The germline V gene has CDR1 MNHEY and CDR2 SVGAGI. Trimming cost V 8 bases and J 4 bases, with 14 bases left between them. The length of the CDR3 is 13 residues.

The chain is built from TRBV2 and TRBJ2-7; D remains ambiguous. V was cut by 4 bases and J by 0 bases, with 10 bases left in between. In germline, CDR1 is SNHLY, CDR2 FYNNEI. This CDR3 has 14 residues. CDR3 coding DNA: TGTGCCAGCAGTGCGCGGATTAGCTCCTACGAGCAGTACGTC. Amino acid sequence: CASSARISSYEQYV.

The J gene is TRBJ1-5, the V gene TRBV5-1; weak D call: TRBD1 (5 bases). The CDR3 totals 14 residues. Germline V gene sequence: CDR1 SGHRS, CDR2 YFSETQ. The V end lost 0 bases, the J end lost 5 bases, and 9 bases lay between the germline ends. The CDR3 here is CASSLEGADQPQHF. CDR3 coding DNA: TGCGCCAGCAGCTTGGAAGGGGCCGATCAGCCCCAGCATTTT.

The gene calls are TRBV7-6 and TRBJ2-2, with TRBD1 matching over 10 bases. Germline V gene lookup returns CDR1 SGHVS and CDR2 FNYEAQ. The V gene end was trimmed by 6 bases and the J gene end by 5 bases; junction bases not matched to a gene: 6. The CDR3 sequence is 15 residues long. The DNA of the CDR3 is TGTGCCAGCAGTACAGACAGGGGGCGAACCGGGGAGCTGTTTTTT. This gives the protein CASSTDRGRTGELFF. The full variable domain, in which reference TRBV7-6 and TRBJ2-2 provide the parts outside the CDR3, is GAGVSQSPRYKVTKRGQDVALRCDPISGHVSLYWYRQALGQGPEFLTYFNYEAQQDKSGLPNDRFSAERPEGSISTLTIQRTEQRDSAMYRCASSTDRGRTGELFFGEGSRLTVL.

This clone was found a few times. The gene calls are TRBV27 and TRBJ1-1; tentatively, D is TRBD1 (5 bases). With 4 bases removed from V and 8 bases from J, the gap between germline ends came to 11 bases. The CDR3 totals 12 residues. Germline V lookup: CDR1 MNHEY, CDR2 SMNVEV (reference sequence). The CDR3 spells CASSSSGGEAFF. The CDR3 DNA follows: TGTGCCAGCAGTTCCTCCGGGGGGGAAGCTTTCTTT.

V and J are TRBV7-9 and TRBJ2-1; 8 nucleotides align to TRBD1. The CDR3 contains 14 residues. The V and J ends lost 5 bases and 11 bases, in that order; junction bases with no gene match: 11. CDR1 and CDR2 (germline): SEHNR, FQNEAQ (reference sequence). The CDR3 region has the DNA TGTGCCAGCAGCGCGGACAGGGTGGGTCTGAAGCAGTTCTTC. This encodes CASSADRVGLKQFF.

CDR3 loop: CASSPSTGRSYNSPLHF. The CDR3, as DNA: TGTGCCAGCAGTCCCAGTACAGGGAGGTCCTATAATTCACCCCTCCACTTT. The chain couples TRBV27 to TRBJ1-6; a possible D gene is TRBD1 (6 bases). From germline, CDR1 is MNHEY and CDR2 SMNVEV (reference sequence). The CDR3 runs 17 residues. V lost 5 bases to trimming and J lost 1 base, with 15 bases between them.

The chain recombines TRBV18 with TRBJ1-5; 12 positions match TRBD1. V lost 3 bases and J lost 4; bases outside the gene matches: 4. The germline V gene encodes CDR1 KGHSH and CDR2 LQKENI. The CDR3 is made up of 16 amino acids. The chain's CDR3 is CASSPWDRGRNQPQHF. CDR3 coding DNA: TGTGCCAGCTCACCGTGGGACAGGGGGCGGAATCAGCCCCAGCATTTT.